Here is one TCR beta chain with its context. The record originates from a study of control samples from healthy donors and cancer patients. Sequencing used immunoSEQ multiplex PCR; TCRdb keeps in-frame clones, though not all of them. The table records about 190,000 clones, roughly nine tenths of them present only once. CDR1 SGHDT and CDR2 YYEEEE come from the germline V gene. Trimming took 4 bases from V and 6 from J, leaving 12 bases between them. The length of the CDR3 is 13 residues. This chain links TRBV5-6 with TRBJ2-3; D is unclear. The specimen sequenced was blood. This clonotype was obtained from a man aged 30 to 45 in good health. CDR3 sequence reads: CASSGRTSDTQYF. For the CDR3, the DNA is TGTGCCAGCAGCGGCCGTACCAGCGATACGCAGTATTTT.